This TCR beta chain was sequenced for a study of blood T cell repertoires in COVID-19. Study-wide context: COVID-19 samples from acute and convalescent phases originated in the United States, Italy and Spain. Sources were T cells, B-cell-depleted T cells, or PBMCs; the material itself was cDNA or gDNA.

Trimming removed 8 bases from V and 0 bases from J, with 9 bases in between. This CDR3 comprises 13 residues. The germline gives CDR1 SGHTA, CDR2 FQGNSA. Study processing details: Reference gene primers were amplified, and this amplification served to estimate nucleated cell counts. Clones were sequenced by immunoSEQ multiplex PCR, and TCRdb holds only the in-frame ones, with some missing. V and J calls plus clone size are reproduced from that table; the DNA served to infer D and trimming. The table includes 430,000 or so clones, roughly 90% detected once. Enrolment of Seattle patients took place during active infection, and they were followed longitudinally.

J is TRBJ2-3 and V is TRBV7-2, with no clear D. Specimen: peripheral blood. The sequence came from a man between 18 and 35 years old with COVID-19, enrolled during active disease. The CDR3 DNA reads TGTGCCAGCCCACCCCAGAGCACAGATACGCAGTATTTT. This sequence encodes CASPPQSTDTQYF.